This T cell receptor (beta chain) was retrieved from a study of control samples from healthy donors and cancer patients. This CDR3 contains 15 residues. From germline, CDR1 is MNHNY and CDR2 SVGAGI (reference sequence). The ends lost 5 bases at V and 4 bases at J; junction bases unmatched: 9. The data were produced by immunoSEQ multiplex PCR, yet TCRdb's version contains in-frame clones alone and is incomplete. The table records around 250,000 clones, around 79% of them present only once. Input material: PBMCs. The receptor was derived from a woman in her fifties or sixties with lung cancer. V usage is TRBV6-6 and J usage is TRBJ1-2, with 8 bases that match TRBD1. CDR3: CASSSPWTGSYGYTF. The CDR3 DNA follows: TGTGCCAGCAGTAGCCCCTGGACAGGGTCCTATGGCTACACCTTC.